These 6 T cell receptor beta chains were all obtained from the same sample, sequenced in a study of chemoradiotherapy in HPV16-positive cancers. Data came from immunoSEQ multiplex PCR; TCRdb stores just in-frame clones and leaves some out. The sample includes about 12,000 clones, almost 90% seen only once; the top ten take roughly 2.5%. Sampling was carried out from a patient who underwent chemoradiotherapy. Receptors were obtained from a human donor with HPV-associated anogenital cancer.

This clone has only one observation. The same CDR3 arises from other DNA sequences in this sample as well. This sequence joins TRBV7-8 and TRBJ2-7; the match to TRBD1 covers 10 bases. The CDR3 spans 13 residues. Germline CDR1 SGHVS, CDR2 FQNEAQ. Trimming cost V 4 bases and J 5 bases; bases outside gene matches: 2. The CDR3 spells CASSSTGGNEQYF. In DNA form, the CDR3 reads TGTGCCAGCAGCTCGACAGGGGGCAACGAGCAGTACTTC.

The chain recombines TRBV6-5 with TRBJ2-7, with D unclear. CDR3 length equals 12 residues. Per germline, CDR1 MNHEY and CDR2 SVGAGI. V was pared by 7 bases and J by 2 bases, with 9 bases between. CDR3 sequence reads: CASTGHAYEQYF. The CDR3 coding sequence is TGTGCCAGCACTGGGCACGCCTACGAGCAGTACTTC.

This clone has just one count. The chain joins TRBV11-1 to TRBJ2-1; D ambiguous. The V gene lost 0 bases and the J gene lost 7 bases, with 4 bases spanning the gap. Germline CDR1 SGHAT, CDR2 FQDESV (reference sequence). CDR3 length: 12 residues. The CDR3 sequence is CASSLALNEQFF. The CDR3 DNA is TGTGCCAGCAGCTTAGCGTTAAATGAGCAGTTCTTC.

V and J are TRBV5-1 and TRBJ1-1; possible D gene TRBD1, 5 bases. There are 14 residues in the CDR3. Germline V gene data show CDR1 as SGHRS and CDR2 as YFSETQ. V was cut by 4 bases and J by 1 base, with 11 bases left in between. CDR3 protein: CASSPGVANTEAFF. The CDR3 nucleotides read TGCGCCAGCAGCCCGGGGGTTGCGAACACTGAAGCTTTCTTT.

The chain recombines TRBV5-1 with TRBJ2-5; 10 positions agree with TRBD1. The CDR3 runs 15 residues. From germline, CDR1 is SGHRS and CDR2 YFSETQ. The V and J ends lost 2 bases and 5 bases, in that order; junction bases with no gene match: 6. The CDR3, as DNA: TGCGCCAGCAGCTTTAGGGGACAGGGGAGGGAGACCCAGTACTTC. This gives the protein CASSFRGQGRETQYF.

This rearrangement joins TRBV9 to TRBJ2-1; 7 bases are shared with TRBD1. Unmatched junction bases numbered 2, after V lost 3 bases and J lost 8 bases. CDR3 length: 12 amino acids. Germline-derived CDR1 and CDR2 are SGDLS and YYNGEE. CDR3 residues: CASSDDRDEQFF. The CDR3 DNA sequence: TGTGCCAGCAGCGATGACAGGGATGAGCAGTTCTTC.